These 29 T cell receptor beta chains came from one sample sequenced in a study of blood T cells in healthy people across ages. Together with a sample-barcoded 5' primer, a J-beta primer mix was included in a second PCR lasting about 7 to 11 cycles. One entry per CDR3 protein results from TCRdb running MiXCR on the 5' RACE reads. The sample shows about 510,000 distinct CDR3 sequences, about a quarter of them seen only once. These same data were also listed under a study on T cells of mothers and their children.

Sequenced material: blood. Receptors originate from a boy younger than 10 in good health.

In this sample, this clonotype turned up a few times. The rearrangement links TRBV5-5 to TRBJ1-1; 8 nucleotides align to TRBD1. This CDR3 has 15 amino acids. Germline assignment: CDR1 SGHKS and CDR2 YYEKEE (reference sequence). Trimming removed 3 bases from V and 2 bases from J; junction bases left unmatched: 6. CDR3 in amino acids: CASSSRDRSNTEAFF. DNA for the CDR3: TGTGCCAGCAGCTCCCGGGACAGGTCCAACACTGAAGCTTTCTTT.

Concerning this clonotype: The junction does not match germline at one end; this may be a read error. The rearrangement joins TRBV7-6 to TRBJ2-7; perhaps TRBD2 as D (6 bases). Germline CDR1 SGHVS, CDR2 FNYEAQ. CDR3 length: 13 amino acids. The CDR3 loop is CVSSPSDEQVLYF. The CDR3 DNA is TGTGTCAGCAGCCCTAGCGATGAACAGGTGCTCTACTTC. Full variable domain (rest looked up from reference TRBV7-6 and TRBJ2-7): GAGVSQSPRYKVTKRGQDVALRCDPISGHVSLYWYRQALGQGPEFLTYFNYEAQQDKSGLPNDRFSAERPEGSISTLTIQRTEQRDSAMYRCVSSPSDEQVLYFGPGTRLTVT.

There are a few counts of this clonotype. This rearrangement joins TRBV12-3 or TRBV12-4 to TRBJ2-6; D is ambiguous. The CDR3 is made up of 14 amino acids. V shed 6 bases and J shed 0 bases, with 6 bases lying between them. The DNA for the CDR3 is TGTGCCAGCAGGGGCGACTCTGGGGCCAACGTCCTGACTTTC. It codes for CASRGDSGANVLTF.

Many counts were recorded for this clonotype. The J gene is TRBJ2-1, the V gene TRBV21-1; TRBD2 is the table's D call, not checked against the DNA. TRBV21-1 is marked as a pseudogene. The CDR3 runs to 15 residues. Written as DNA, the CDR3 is TGTGCCAGCAGCAAAGAATTGGTCGAACTAGCGGGCGAGTTCTTC. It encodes CASSKELVELAGEFF.

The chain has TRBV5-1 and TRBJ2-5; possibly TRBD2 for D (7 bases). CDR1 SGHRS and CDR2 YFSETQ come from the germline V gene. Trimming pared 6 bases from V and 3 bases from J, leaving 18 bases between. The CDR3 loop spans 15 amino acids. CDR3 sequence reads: CASKAGAASKETQYF. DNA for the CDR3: TGCGCCAGCAAGGCGGGGGCCGCCTCGAAAGAGACCCAGTACTTC.

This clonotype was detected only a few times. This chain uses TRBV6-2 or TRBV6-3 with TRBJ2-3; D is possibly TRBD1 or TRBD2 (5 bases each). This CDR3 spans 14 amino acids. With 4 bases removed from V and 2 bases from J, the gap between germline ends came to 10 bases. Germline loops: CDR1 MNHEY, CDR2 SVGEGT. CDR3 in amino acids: CASSLSGTTDTQYF. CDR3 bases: TGTGCCAGCAGTTTATCCGGGACCACAGATACGCAGTATTTT.

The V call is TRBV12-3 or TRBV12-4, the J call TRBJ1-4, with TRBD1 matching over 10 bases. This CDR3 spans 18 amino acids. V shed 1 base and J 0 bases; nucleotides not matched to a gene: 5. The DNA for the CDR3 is TGTGCCAGCAGTTTAGATCGACAGGGGGCTTCAACTAATGAAAAACTGTTTTTT. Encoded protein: CASSLDRQGASTNEKLFF.

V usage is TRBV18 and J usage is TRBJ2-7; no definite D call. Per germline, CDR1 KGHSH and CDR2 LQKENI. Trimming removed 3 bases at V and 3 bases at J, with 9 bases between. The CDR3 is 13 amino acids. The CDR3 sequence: CASSPPMGYEQYF. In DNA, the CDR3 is TGTGCCAGCTCACCGCCCATGGGCTACGAGCAGTACTTC.

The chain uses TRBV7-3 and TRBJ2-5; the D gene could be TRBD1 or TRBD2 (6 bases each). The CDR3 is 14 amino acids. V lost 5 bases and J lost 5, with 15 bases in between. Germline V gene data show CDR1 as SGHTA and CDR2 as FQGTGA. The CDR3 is CASSVLGGGETQYF. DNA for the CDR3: TGTGCCAGCAGCGTTCTGGGGGGCGGGGAGACCCAGTACTTC.

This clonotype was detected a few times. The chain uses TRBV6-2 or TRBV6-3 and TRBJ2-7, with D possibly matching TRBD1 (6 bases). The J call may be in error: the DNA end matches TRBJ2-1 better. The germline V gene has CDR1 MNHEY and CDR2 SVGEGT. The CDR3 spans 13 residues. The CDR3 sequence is CASSRQAYNEQFF. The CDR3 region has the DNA TGTGCCAGCAGCAGACAGGCCTACAATGAGCAGTTCTTC.

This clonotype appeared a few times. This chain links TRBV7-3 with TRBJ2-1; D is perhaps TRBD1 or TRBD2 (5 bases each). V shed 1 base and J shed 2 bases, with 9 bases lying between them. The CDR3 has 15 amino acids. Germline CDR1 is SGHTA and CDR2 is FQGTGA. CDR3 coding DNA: TGTGCCAGCAGCTTAATTGGGGGACCCTACAATGAGCAGTTCTTC. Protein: CASSLIGGPYNEQFF. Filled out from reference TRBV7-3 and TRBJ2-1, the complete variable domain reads GAGVSQTPSNKVTEKGKYVELRCDPISGHTALYWYRQSLGQGPEFLIYFQGTGAADDSGLPNDRFFAVRPEGSVSTLKIQRTERGDSAVYLCASSLIGGPYNEQFFGPGTRLTVL.

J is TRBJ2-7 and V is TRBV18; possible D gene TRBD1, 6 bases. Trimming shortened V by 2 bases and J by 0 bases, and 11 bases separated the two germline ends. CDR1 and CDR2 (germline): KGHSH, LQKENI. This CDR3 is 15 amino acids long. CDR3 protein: CASSPNRASSYEQYF. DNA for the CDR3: TGTGCCAGCTCACCAAACAGGGCCAGCTCCTACGAGCAGTACTTC. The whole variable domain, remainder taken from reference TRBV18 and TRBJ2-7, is NAGVMQNPRHLVRRRGQEARLRCSPMKGHSHVYWYRQLPEEGLKFMVYLQKENIIDESGMPKERFSAEFPKEGPSILRIQQVVRGDSAAYFCASSPNRASSYEQYFGPGTRLTVT.

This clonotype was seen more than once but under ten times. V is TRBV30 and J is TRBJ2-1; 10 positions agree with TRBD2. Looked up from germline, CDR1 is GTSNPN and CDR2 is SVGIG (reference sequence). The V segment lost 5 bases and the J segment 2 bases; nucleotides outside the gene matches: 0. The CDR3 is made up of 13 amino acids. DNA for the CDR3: TGTGCCTGGCTAGCGGGGGCCTACAATGAGCAGTTCTTC. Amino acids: CAWLAGAYNEQFF.

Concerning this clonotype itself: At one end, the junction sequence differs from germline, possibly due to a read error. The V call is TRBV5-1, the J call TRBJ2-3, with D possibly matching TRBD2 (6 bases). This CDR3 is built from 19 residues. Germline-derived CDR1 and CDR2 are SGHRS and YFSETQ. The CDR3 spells CACSSPRDSSWFGTDTQYF. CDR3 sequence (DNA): TGCGCCTGCAGCTCGCCCCGGGACTCCTCCTGGTTTGGCACAGATACGCAGTATTTT.

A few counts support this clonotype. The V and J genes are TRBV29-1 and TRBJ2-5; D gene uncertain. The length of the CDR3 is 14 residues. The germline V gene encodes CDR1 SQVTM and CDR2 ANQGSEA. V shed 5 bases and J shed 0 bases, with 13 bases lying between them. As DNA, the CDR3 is TGCAGCGTTTCGGACGGCTGGTACCAAGAGACCCAGTACTTC. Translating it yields CSVSDGWYQETQYF.

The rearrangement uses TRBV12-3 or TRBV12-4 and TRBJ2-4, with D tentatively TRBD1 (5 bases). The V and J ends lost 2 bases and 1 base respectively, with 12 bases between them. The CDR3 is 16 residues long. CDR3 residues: CASSLSGMGAKNIQYF. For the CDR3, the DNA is TGTGCCAGCAGTTTATCAGGGATGGGTGCCAAAAACATTCAGTACTTC.

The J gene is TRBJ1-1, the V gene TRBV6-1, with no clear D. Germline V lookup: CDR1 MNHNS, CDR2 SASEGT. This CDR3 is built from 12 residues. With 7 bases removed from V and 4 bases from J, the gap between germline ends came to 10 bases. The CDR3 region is CASTLAGTEAFF. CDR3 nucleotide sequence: TGTGCCAGCACCCTTGCGGGCACTGAAGCTTTCTTT.

The DNA for the CDR3 is TGCAGTGCTAGTCCCCTAGCGGGAGGGAGCACAGATACGCAGTATTTT. Encoded protein: CSASPLAGGSTDTQYF. V and J are TRBV20-1 and TRBJ2-3, with 12 bases matching TRBD2. Germline V lookup: CDR1 DFQATT, CDR2 SNEGSKA (reference sequence). V lost 3 bases and J lost 0; bases outside the gene matches: 4. The CDR3 is 16 amino acids.

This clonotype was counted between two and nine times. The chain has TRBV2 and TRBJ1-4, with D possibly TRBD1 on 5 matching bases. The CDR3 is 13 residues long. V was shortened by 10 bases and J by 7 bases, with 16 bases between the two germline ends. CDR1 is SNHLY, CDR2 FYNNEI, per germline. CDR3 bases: TGTGCCACCGGCAGGGACGTAGGTGAAAAACTGTTTTTT. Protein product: CATGRDVGEKLFF.

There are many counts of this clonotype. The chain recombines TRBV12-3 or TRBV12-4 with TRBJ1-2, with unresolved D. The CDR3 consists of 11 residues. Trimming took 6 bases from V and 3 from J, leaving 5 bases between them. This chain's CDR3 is CASRRDYGYTF. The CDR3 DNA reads TGTGCCAGCAGAAGGGACTATGGCTACACCTTC.

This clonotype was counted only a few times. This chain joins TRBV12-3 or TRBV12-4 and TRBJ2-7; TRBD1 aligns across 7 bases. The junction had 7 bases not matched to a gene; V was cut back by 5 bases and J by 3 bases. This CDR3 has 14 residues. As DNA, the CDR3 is TGTGCCAGCAGTCCACGGGACAGCTACTACGAGCAGTACTTC. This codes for CASSPRDSYYEQYF.

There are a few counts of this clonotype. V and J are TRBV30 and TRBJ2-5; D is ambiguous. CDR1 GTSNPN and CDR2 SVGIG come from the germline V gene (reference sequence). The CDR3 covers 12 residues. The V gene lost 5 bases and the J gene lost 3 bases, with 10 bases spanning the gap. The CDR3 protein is CAWSRWEETQYF. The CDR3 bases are TGTGCCTGGTCCCGGTGGGAAGAGACCCAGTACTTC. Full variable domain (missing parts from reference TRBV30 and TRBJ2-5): SQTIHQWPATLVQPVGSPLSLECTVEGTSNPNLYWYRQAAGRGLQLLFYSVGIGQISSEVPQNLSASRPQDRQFILSSKKLLLSDSGFYLCAWSRWEETQYFGPGTRLLVL.

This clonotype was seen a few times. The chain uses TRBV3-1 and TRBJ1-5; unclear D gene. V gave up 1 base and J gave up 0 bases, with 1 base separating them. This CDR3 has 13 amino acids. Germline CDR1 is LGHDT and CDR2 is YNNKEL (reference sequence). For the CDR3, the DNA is TGTGCCAGCAGCCAAGCTAGCAATCAGCCCCAGCATTTT. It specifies CASSQASNQPQHF.

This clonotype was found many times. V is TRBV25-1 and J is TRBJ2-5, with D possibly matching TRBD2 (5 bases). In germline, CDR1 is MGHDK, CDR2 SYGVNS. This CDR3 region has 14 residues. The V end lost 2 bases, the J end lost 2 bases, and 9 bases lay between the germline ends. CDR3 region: CASSEQDFQETQYF. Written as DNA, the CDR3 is TGTGCCAGCAGTGAACAGGACTTTCAAGAGACCCAGTACTTC.

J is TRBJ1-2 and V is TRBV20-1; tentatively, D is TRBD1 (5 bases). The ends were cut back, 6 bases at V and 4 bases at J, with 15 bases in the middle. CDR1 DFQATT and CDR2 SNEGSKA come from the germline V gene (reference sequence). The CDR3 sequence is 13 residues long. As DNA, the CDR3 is TGCAGTGCCCAAACGGACATGAGCTATGGCTACACCTTC. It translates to CSAQTDMSYGYTF.

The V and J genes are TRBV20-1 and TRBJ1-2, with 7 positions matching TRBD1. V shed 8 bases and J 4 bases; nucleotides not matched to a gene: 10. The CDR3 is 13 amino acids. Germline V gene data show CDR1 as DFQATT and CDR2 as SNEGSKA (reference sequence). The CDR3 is CSSYRGLGYGYTF. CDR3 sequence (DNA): TGCAGTTCCTACAGGGGACTGGGCTATGGCTACACCTTC.

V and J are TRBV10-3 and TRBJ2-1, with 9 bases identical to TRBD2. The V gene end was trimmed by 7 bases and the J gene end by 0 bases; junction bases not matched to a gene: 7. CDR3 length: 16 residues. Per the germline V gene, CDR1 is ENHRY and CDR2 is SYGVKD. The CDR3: CAIKTSGTSSYNEQFF. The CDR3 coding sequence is TGTGCCATCAAGACTAGCGGTACGAGCTCCTACAATGAGCAGTTCTTC.

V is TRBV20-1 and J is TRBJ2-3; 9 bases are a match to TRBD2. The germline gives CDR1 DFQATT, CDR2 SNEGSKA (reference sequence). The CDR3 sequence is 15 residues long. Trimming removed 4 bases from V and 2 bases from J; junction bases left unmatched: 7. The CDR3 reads CSAKPTSGLTDTQYF. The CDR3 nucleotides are TGCAGTGCTAAACCGACTAGCGGACTCACAGATACGCAGTATTTT.

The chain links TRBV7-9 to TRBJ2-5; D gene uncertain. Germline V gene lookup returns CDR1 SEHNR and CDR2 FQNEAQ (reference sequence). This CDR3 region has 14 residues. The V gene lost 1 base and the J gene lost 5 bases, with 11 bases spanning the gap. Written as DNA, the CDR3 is TGTGCCAGCAGCTTAGTCGGTTATCGGGAGACCCAGTACTTC. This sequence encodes CASSLVGYRETQYF. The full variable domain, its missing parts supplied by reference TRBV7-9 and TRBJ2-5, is DTGVSQNPRHKITKRGQNVTFRCDPISEHNRLYWYRQTLGQGPEFLTYFQNEAQLEKSRLLSDRFSAERPKGSFSTLEIQRTEQGDSAMYLCASSLVGYRETQYFGPGTRLLVL.